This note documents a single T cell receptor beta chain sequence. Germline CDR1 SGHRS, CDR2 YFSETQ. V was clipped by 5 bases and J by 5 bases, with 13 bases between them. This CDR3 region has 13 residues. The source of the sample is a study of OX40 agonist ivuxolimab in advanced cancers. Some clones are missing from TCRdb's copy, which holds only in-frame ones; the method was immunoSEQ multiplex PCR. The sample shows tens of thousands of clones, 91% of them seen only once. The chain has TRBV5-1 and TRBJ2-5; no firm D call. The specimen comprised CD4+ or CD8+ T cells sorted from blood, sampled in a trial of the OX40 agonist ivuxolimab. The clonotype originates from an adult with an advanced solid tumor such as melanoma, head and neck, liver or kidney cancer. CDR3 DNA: TGCGCCAGCAGAGGGTCAAACGAGGAGACCCAGTACTTC. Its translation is CASRGSNEETQYF.